The present T cell receptor (beta chain) was sequenced within a study of cytomegalovirus exposure and HLA in healthy donors. Separate from the approximately 650-subject first cohort, the roughly 120-subject validation cohort was the one that the donors belonged to. The assay was immunoSEQ multiplex PCR, and TCRdb's table has in-frame clones only and misses some. The sample lists about 63,000 clones, 89% occurring once. Points on this clone: The antigen remains unidentified.

General study points: It was found in a later analysis that first-cohort TCR clusters tended to co-occur in the 90 to 150 validation repertoires. The dataset shows that most TCR sequences were rare, while some public TCRs occurred in many donors.

The sample taken for sequencing was PBMCs. The sequence derives from a young woman in good health and CMV-seronegative.

CDR3 loop: CASSIEGRPDQPQHF. For the CDR3, the DNA is TGTGCCAGTAGTATCGAGGGCAGGCCGGATCAGCCCCAGCATTTT. This sequence joins TRBV19 and TRBJ1-5; D gene unclear. The CDR3 spans 15 residues. Germline CDR1 is LNHDA and CDR2 is SQIVND (reference sequence). Trimming pared 3 bases from V and 5 bases from J, leaving 14 bases between.